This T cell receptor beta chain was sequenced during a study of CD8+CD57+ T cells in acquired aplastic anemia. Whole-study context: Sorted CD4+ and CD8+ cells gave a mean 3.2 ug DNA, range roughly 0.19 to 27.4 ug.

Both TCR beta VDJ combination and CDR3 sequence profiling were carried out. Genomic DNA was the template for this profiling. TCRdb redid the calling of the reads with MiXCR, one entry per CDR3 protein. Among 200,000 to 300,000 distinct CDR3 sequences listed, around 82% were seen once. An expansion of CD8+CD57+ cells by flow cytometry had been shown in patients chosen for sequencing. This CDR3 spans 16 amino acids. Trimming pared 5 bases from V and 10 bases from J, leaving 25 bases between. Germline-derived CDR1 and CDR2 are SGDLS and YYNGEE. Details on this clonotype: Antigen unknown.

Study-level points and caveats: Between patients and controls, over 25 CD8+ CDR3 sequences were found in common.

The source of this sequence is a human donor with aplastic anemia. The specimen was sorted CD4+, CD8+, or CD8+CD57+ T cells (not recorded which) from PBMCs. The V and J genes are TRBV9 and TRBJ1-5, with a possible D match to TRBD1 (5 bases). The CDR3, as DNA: TGTGCCAGCAGGCTGGGGGGTGAACAACTGTATCTTCCCCAGCATTTT. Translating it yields CASRLGGEQLYLPQHF.